This T cell receptor beta chain originates from a study of beta chain features in type 1 diabetes (dated by TCRdb to 2016 to 2018). Study-wide context: Mean age, gender distribution, total cell number and subset yield were not different between patients and healthy donors. A total of roughly 100 million sorted cells were examined across all samples, and RNA yield correlated strongly with the number of cells per subset. In the study, TCRB repertoires of sorted circulating CD4+ T cell subsets from recently diagnosed type 1 diabetes patients were compared with those of matched healthy donors. Regulatory and stem cell-like memory subsets were obtained from only 8 patients and roughly eight healthy donors, while naive and central memory subsets were obtained from all 30 or so donors.

Trimming takes 4 bases off V and 4 bases off J; junction bases not matched to a gene: 18. Counted from cysteine to phenylalanine, this CDR3 has 18 amino acids. The read is trimmed to its CDR3 DNA, 54 bases read in frame from base 1. CDR1 and CDR2 are read off the germline V gene as SGHRS and YFSETQ. The full study reports these points: Because small numbers of individuals were included in the HLA sub-analyses, any influence of HLA type on TCRB rearrangement was left unresolved. At VDJ recombination sites, type 1 diabetes patients had fewer insertions and more deleted nucleotides, which implies abnormalities in thymic rearrangement. PCR might favor shorter templates, but patient and control samples were amplified and corrected together, so any skew would affect both groups equally. In all four CD4+ subsets, TCRB CDR3 length was moderately but significantly shorter in type 1 diabetes patients. Naive, central memory and regulatory TCRB repertoires appeared to be more similar among patients than among healthy donors. Because cDNA was sequenced instead of genomic DNA, highly expressing activated cells could be over-represented, though the groups showed no difference in activation or CD3 levels.

As concerns this clone: What this receptor recognizes is not known. No much larger clonotype is one base removed from it; base qualities were not supplied.

The High Capacity cDNA Reverse Transcription Kit was used to reverse transcribe all of the isolated RNA, meaning that expressed TCRB transcripts were what got sequenced. Deep immunoSEQ sequencing was applied to naive, central memory and regulatory T cell samples, giving an average of approximately 3.8 million total reads per sample. Sorted cells were lysed in RLT buffer and RNA was extracted with DNase-treated RNeasy Micro or Mini kits, depending on cell number. Each cell subset was processed separately to prevent cross-contamination, with patient and healthy donor samples processed together. The immunoSEQ multiplex PCR was used to amplify TCRB sequences from cDNA, generating 87-bp fragments that spanned the CDR3 region. Sequencing of the amplicons was done on the Illumina HiSeq platform. Per the original workflow: PCR bias was computationally corrected using synthetic template baselines, reads within Hamming distance 2 were collapsed, and singletons that could not be merged were discarded. By aligning reads against IMGT, V, D and J genes, CDR3 length, and insertions or deletions at six rearrangement sites were assigned. Within each subset, clonotype counts were normalized to sorted cell number, after which true diversity and Gini coefficients were computed with the tcR R package. The overlap coefficient, calculated on TCRB nucleotide sequences, was used to quantify repertoire sharing. In its TCRdb copy, this immuneACCESS table keeps in-frame sequences only and misses some clones. Where compared with another copy, unresolved V genes explain less than half of these, and the others have no known cause. That table supplies the V and J calls and clone size; D and trimming were determined from the DNA. Present in this sample are about 370,000 clones, 9.5% to 10% of which were seen just once. The top ten clonotypes cover roughly 0.6% of the sample.

From each donor, a single peripheral blood sample of 100 to 150 mL on average was drawn into heparinised tubes. Naive, central memory, regulatory and stem cell-like memory CD4+ T cells were sorted on a BD FACSAria II using a panel including CD45RO, CCR7, CD25, CD127, CD95 and CD27. Purity was above 98% for every sorted population. PBMCs were isolated right away by Lymphoprep density gradient centrifugation and were stained directly, without culture. So that batch effects would be minimized, each experiment stained and sorted samples in pairs, pairing one healthy donor with one patient. The chain was built from TRBV5-1 and TRBJ1-2; TRBD1 lines up with 8 middle nucleotides. This receptor was identified in a man younger than 40 with type 1 diabetes. The sample was central memory CD4+ T cells from blood. The DNA sequence is as follows: TGCGCCAGCAGCCCTCTACCTCCGGAACAGGGGGGTTTCTATGGCTACACCTTC. It codes for CASSPLPPEQGGFYGYTF.